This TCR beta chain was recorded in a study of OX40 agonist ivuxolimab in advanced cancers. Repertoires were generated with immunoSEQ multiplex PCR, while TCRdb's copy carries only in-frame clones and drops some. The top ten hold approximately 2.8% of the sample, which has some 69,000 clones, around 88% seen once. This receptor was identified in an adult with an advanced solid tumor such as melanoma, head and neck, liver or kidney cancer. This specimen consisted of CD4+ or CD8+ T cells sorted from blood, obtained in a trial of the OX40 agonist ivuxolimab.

The CDR3 coding sequence is TGTGCCAGCAGCTTAATTACTAGCGGGGGGACCCAGTACTTC. Protein sequence: CASSLITSGGTQYF. This chain connects TRBV7-9 to TRBJ2-5, with TRBD2 matching 11 bases. Unmatched junction bases numbered 3, after V lost 2 bases and J lost 7 bases. The CDR3 totals 14 residues. Germline values: CDR1 SEHNR, CDR2 FQNEAQ (reference sequence).